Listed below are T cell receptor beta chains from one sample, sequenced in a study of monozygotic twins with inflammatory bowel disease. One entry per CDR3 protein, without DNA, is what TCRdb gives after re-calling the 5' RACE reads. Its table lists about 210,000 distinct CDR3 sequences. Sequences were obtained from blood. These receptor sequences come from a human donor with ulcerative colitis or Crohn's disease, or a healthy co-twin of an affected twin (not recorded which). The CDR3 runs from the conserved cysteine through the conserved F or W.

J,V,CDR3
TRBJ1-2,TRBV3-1,CASSQDLGQYGYTF
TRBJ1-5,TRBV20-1,CSATQGEHQPQHF
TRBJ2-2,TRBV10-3,CAIRPGTGGANTGELFF
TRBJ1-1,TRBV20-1,CSAQPGPRNTEAFF
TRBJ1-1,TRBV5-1,CASSPQGNTEAFF
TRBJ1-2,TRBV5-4,CASRGDPTGFDGYTF
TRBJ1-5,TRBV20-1,CSASSAGRVQPQHF
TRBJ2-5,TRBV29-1,CSVDFGQGVTQYF
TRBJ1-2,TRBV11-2,CASSLLGFYQGAGRGYTF
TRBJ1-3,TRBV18,CASSPAPSGNTIYF
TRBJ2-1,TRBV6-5,CASRADSYNEQFF
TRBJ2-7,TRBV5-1,CASSFGPSEQYF
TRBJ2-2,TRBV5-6,CASSSTGYGELFF
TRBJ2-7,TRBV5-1,CASSPPRTGKTSYEQYF
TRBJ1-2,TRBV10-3,CAISEDSMWDSNYGYTF
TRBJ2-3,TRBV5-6,CASSIPRVGRTDTQYF
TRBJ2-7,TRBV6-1,CASSFGTGFYEQYF
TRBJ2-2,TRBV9,CASSARVTGELFF
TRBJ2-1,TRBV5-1,CASSWNPGGAVNEQFF
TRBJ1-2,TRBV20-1,CSARRTGEGYGYTF
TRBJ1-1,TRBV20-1,CSARDRKGLTEAFF
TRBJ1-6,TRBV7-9,CASSSRGTGDSPLHF
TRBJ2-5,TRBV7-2,CASSLVGSTGLETQYF
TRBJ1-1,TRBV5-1,CASSDPGQVRAFF
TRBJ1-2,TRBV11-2,CASSFFGALNYGYTF
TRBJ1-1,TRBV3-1,CASSQGRAEAFF
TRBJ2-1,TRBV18,CASSLGTSGADEQFF
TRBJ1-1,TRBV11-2,CASRQLRGGTEAFF
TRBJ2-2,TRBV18,CASSPKDRTGELFF
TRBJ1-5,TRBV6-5,CASSYSPGGNQPQHF
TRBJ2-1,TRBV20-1,CSARKSIGSNEQFF
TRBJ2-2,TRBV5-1,CASSSRGDTGELFF
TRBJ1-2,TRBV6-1,CATGRGQGASYGYTF
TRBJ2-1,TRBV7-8,CASSLRGTLHEQFF